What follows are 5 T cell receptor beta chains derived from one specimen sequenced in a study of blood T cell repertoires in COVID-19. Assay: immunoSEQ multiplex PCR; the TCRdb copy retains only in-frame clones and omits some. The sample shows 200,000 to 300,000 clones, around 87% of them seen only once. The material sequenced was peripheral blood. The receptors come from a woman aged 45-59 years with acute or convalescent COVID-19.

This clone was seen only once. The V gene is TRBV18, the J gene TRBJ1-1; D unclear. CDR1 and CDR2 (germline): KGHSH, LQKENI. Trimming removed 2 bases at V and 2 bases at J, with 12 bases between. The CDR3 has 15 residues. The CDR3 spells CASSPSLPGNTEAFF. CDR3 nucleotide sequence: TGTGCCAGCTCACCAAGCCTACCAGGCAACACTGAAGCTTTCTTT.

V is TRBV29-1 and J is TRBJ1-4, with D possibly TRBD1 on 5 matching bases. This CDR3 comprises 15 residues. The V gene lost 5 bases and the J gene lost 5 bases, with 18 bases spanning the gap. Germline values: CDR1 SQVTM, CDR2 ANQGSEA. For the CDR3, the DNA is TGCAGCGTTCGTTCCCGCGGGACGGGGAATGAAAAACTGTTTTTT. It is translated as CSVRSRGTGNEKLFF.

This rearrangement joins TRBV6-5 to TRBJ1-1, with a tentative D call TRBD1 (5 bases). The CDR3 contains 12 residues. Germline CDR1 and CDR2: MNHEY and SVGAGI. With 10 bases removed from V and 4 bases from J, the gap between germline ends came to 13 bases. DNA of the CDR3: TGTGCCACCAGGGACGGGAGCACTGAAGCTTTCTTT. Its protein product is CATRDGSTEAFF.

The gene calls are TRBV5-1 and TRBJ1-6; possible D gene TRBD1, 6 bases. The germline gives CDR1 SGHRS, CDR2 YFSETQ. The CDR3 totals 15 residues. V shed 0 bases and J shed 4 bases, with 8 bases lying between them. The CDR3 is CASSLGTEYNSPLHF. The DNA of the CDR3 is TGCGCCAGCAGCTTGGGGACAGAATATAATTCACCCCTCCACTTT.

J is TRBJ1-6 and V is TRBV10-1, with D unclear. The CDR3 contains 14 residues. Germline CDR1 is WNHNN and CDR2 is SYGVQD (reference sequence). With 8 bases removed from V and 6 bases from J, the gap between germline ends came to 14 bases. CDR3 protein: CASLEPAVNSPLHF. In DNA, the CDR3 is TGCGCCAGCCTAGAGCCAGCCGTTAATTCACCCCTCCACTTT.